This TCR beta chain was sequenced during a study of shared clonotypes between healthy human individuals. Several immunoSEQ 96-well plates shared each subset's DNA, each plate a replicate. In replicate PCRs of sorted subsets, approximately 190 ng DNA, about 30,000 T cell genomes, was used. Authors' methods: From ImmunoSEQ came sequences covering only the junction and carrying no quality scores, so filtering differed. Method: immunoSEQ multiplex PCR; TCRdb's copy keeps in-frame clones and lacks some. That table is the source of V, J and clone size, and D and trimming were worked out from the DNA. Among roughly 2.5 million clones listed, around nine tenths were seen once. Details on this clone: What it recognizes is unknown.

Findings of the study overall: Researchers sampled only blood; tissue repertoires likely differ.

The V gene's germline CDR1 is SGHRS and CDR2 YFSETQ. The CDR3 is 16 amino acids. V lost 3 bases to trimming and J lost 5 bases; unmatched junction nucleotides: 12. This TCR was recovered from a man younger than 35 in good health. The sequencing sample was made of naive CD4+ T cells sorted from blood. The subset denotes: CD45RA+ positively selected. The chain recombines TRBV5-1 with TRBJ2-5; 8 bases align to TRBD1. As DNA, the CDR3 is TGCGCCAGCAGCTCCGCTCCGGACAGGGCGGGCGAGACCCAGTACTTC. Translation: CASSSAPDRAGETQYF.